This is a list of T cell receptor beta chains from one sample in a study of identical twins. TCRdb re-called the 5' RACE reads through MiXCR, storing one row per CDR3 protein. The top ten clones hold over 0.25% of a sample with 1.5 million to 2 million distinct CDR3 sequences, about 32% of them seen once. The sample taken for sequencing was cord blood. The receptors here all came from a newborn girl in good health. CDR3s include the opening cysteine and the closing phenylalanine or tryptophan. The D gene is left open where the match is weak. Some rows have no size entry. The others give once, few or many, or a class for an expanded clone.

d_call: -; v_call: TRBV6-1; j_call: TRBJ2-1; cdr3_length: 9; clone_size: many; cdr3_aa: CASSEEEFF; cdr3_nt: TGTGCCAGCAGTGAAGAGGAGTTCTTC
d_call: TRBD2; v_call: TRBV27; j_call: TRBJ2-5; cdr3_length: 16; clone_size: -; cdr3_aa: CASSSRTSGRIETQYF; cdr3_nt: TGTGCCAGCAGTTCCCGGACTAGCGGGAGGATAGAGACCCAGTACTTC
d_call: -; v_call: TRBV5-1; j_call: TRBJ2-4; cdr3_length: 14; clone_size: many; cdr3_aa: CASSLEGSKNIQYF; cdr3_nt: TGCGCCAGCAGCTTGGAGGGTTCCAAAAACATTCAGTACTTC
d_call: -; v_call: TRBV3-1; j_call: TRBJ2-6; cdr3_length: 19; clone_size: -; cdr3_aa: CASSQDKLKLSSGANVLIF; cdr3_nt: TGTGCCAGCAGCCAAGATAAATTGAAGCTGTCGTCTGGGGCCAACGTCCTGATTTTC
d_call: TRBD2; v_call: TRBV5-1; j_call: TRBJ2-5; cdr3_length: 13; clone_size: -; cdr3_aa: CASSSTSANEQYF; cdr3_nt: TGCGCCAGCAGCTCCACTAGCGCGAATGAGCAGTACTTC
d_call: -; v_call: TRBV27; j_call: TRBJ1-2; cdr3_length: 15; clone_size: few; cdr3_aa: CASSLEAESNYGYTF; cdr3_nt: TGTGCCAGCAGTTTAGAAGCGGAATCCAACTATGGCTACACCTTC
d_call: -; v_call: TRBV5-1; j_call: TRBJ1-5; cdr3_length: 13; clone_size: -; cdr3_aa: CASSLEPGQPQHF; cdr3_nt: TGCGCCAGCAGCTTGGAACCGGGTCAGCCCCAGCATTTT
d_call: TRBD1; v_call: TRBV7-9; j_call: TRBJ2-5; cdr3_length: 16; clone_size: few; cdr3_aa: CASSLTPGQIQETQYF; cdr3_nt: TGTGCCAGCAGCTTAACCCCGGGACAGATTCAAGAGACCCAGTACTTC
d_call: -; v_call: TRBV27; j_call: TRBJ2-2; cdr3_length: 15; clone_size: -; cdr3_aa: CASSPYNRNTGELFF; cdr3_nt: TGTGCCAGCAGTCCGTACAACAGGAACACCGGGGAGCTGTTTTTT
d_call: -; v_call: TRBV25-1; j_call: TRBJ2-6; cdr3_length: 17; clone_size: -; cdr3_aa: CASSDTIISSGANVLTF; cdr3_nt: TGTGCCAGCAGTGACACGATTATCAGCTCTGGGGCCAACGTCCTGACTTTC
d_call: TRBD1; v_call: TRBV2; j_call: TRBJ1-5; cdr3_length: 16; clone_size: -; cdr3_aa: CASSDFRTGGNQPQHF; cdr3_nt: TGTGCCAGCAGTGACTTCCGGACAGGAGGAAATCAGCCCCAGCATTTT
d_call: TRBD1; v_call: TRBV28; j_call: TRBJ1-5; cdr3_length: 17; clone_size: once; cdr3_aa: CASSPWRTGLGNQPQHF; cdr3_nt: TGTGCCAGCAGTCCCTGGCGGACAGGGTTGGGCAATCAGCCCCAGCATTTT
d_call: -; v_call: TRBV29-1; j_call: TRBJ2-6; cdr3_length: 13; clone_size: -; cdr3_aa: CSVLGSGANVLTF; cdr3_nt: TGCAGCGTCCTAGGTTCTGGGGCCAACGTCCTGACTTTC
d_call: TRBD1; v_call: TRBV3-1; j_call: TRBJ1-1; cdr3_length: 15; clone_size: -; cdr3_aa: CASSHRQGPNTEAFF; cdr3_nt: TGTGCCAGCAGCCACCGACAGGGCCCGAACACTGAAGCTTTCTTT
d_call: TRBD1; v_call: TRBV5-1; j_call: TRBJ1-1; cdr3_length: 17; clone_size: -; cdr3_aa: CASSLAPGTGVNTEAFF; cdr3_nt: TGCGCCAGCAGCTTGGCCCCCGGGACAGGGGTGAACACTGAAGCTTTCTTT
d_call: -; v_call: TRBV18; j_call: TRBJ2-1; cdr3_length: 14; clone_size: few; cdr3_aa: CASSPGARGNEQFF; cdr3_nt: TGTGCCAGCTCACCGGGCGCCAGAGGCAATGAGCAGTTCTTC
d_call: -; v_call: TRBV5-1; j_call: TRBJ1-2; cdr3_length: 13; clone_size: many; cdr3_aa: CASSLGGDYGYTF; cdr3_nt: TGCGCCAGCAGCTTGGGAGGGGACTATGGCTACACCTTC
d_call: TRBD2; v_call: TRBV27; j_call: TRBJ2-3; cdr3_length: 17; clone_size: -; cdr3_aa: CASSLLGVAGVRDTQYF; cdr3_nt: TGTGCCAGCAGTCTCCTGGGGGTAGCGGGAGTTCGCGATACGCAGTATTTT
d_call: -; v_call: TRBV5-1; j_call: TRBJ2-3; cdr3_length: 13; clone_size: -; cdr3_aa: CASSLVLQDTQYF; cdr3_nt: TGCGCCAGCAGCTTGGTTCTCCAGGATACGCAGTATTTT
d_call: -; v_call: TRBV29-1; j_call: TRBJ2-4; cdr3_length: 15; clone_size: few; cdr3_aa: CSVAQGFLAKNIQYF; cdr3_nt: TGCAGCGTTGCACAGGGTTTTCTAGCCAAAAACATTCAGTACTTC
d_call: -; v_call: TRBV24-1; j_call: TRBJ1-2; cdr3_length: 17; clone_size: -; cdr3_aa: CATSARTGQPHNYGCTF; cdr3_nt: TGTGCCACCAGTGCCCGTACGGGGCAGCCCCACAACTATGGCTGCACCTTC
d_call: -; v_call: TRBV10-3; j_call: TRBJ2-1; cdr3_length: 13; clone_size: few; cdr3_aa: CAIKSSSYNEQFF; cdr3_nt: TGTGCCATCAAGTCCAGTTCCTACAATGAGCAGTTCTTC
d_call: TRBD1; v_call: TRBV29-1; j_call: TRBJ2-5; cdr3_length: 13; clone_size: many; cdr3_aa: CSVEEAGGETQYF; cdr3_nt: TGCAGCGTTGAAGAGGCAGGGGGAGAGACCCAGTACTTC
d_call: TRBD1; v_call: TRBV19; j_call: TRBJ1-5; cdr3_length: 15; clone_size: once; cdr3_aa: CASGARDRGNQPQHF; cdr3_nt: TGTGCCAGTGGCGCCCGGGACAGGGGCAATCAGCCCCAGCATTTT
d_call: -; v_call: TRBV18; j_call: TRBJ2-7; cdr3_length: 15; clone_size: few; cdr3_aa: CASSFSESSYNEQYF; cdr3_nt: TGTGCCAGCTCATTCAGTGAAAGCTCCTACAATGAGCAGTACTTC
d_call: -; v_call: TRBV5-1; j_call: TRBJ2-3; cdr3_length: 13; clone_size: -; cdr3_aa: CASSPFEGDTRYF; cdr3_nt: TGCGCCAGCAGCCCCTTTGAGGGCGATACGCGGTATTTT
d_call: -; v_call: TRBV7-6; j_call: TRBJ2-4; cdr3_length: 17; clone_size: many; cdr3_aa: CASSPGAAPLAKNIQYF; cdr3_nt: TGTGCCAGCAGCCCTGGGGCCGCACCTCTAGCCAAAAACATTCAGTACTTC
d_call: -; v_call: TRBV2; j_call: TRBJ2-6; cdr3_length: 15; clone_size: few; cdr3_aa: CASSVGVTGANVLTF; cdr3_nt: TGTGCCAGCAGTGTGGGGGTAACTGGGGCCAACGTCCTGACTTTC
d_call: -; v_call: TRBV5-1; j_call: TRBJ2-7; cdr3_length: 14; clone_size: -; cdr3_aa: CASSFTGTGYERYF; cdr3_nt: TGCGCCAGCAGCTTTACAGGGACCGGCTACGAGCGGTACTTC
d_call: TRBD2; v_call: TRBV29-1; j_call: TRBJ2-3; cdr3_length: 16; clone_size: -; cdr3_aa: CSVDLERDRAGDTQYF; cdr3_nt: TGCAGCGTTGACTTAGAGCGGGACCGGGCCGGAGATACGCAGTATTTT
d_call: TRBD2; v_call: TRBV7-2; j_call: TRBJ2-5; cdr3_length: 17; clone_size: few; cdr3_aa: CASSLAGLAGGQETQYF; cdr3_nt: TGTGCCAGCAGCTTAGCGGGACTAGCGGGAGGACAAGAGACCCAGTACTTC
d_call: -; v_call: TRBV12-3/TRBV12-4; j_call: TRBJ2-3; cdr3_length: 14; clone_size: few; cdr3_aa: CASSLIPGWDTQYF; cdr3_nt: TGTGCCAGCAGTTTGATCCCAGGGTGGGATACGCAGTATTTT
d_call: -; v_call: TRBV25-1; j_call: TRBJ1-2; cdr3_length: 14; clone_size: -; cdr3_aa: CASSESREAYGYTF; cdr3_nt: TGTGCCAGCAGTGAAAGCAGGGAAGCCTATGGCTACACCTTC
d_call: -; v_call: TRBV11-2; j_call: TRBJ2-3; cdr3_length: 13; clone_size: -; cdr3_aa: CASTYRGTDTQYF; cdr3_nt: TGTGCCAGCACCTACAGGGGCACAGATACGCAGTATTTT
d_call: -; v_call: TRBV30; j_call: TRBJ1-1; cdr3_length: 12; clone_size: once; cdr3_aa: CVGGRAGTEAFF; cdr3_nt: TGTGTTGGGGGCAGGGCGGGGACTGAAGCTTTCTTT
d_call: -; v_call: TRBV2; j_call: TRBJ2-1; cdr3_length: 13; clone_size: -; cdr3_aa: CASLPNSYNEQFF; cdr3_nt: TGTGCCAGCTTGCCGAACTCCTACAATGAGCAGTTCTTC
d_call: TRBD1; v_call: TRBV11-2; j_call: TRBJ2-5; cdr3_length: 15; clone_size: -; cdr3_aa: CASSPQGARQETQYF; cdr3_nt: TGTGCCAGCAGCCCGCAGGGGGCGAGGCAAGAGACCCAGTACTTC
d_call: TRBD2; v_call: TRBV7-2; j_call: TRBJ2-1; cdr3_length: 16; clone_size: -; cdr3_aa: CASSPGWTSGRDEQFF; cdr3_nt: TGTGCCAGCAGCCCCGGATGGACTAGCGGGAGAGATGAGCAGTTCTTC
d_call: TRBD1; v_call: TRBV5-1; j_call: TRBJ2-6; cdr3_length: 19; clone_size: -; cdr3_aa: CASSGELGQGPTGANVLTF; cdr3_nt: TGCGCCAGCAGCGGGGAACTGGGACAGGGGCCGACTGGGGCCAACGTCCTGACTTTC
d_call: -; v_call: TRBV2; j_call: TRBJ2-5; cdr3_length: 13; clone_size: -; cdr3_aa: CASSAGRKETQYF; cdr3_nt: TGTGCCAGCAGTGCCGGGAGAAAAGAGACCCAGTACTTC
d_call: TRBD1; v_call: TRBV3-1; j_call: TRBJ2-5; cdr3_length: 15; clone_size: -; cdr3_aa: CASSQRQGTQETQYF; cdr3_nt: TGTGCCAGCAGCCAGAGACAGGGGACACAAGAGACCCAGTACTTC
d_call: -; v_call: TRBV9; j_call: TRBJ1-3; cdr3_length: 14; clone_size: once; cdr3_aa: CASSERQSGNTIYF; cdr3_nt: TGTGCCAGCAGCGAAAGACAGTCTGGAAACACCATATATTTT
d_call: -; v_call: TRBV6-8; j_call: TRBJ1-5; cdr3_length: 14; clone_size: -; cdr3_aa: CASSTYRALGAQHF; cdr3_nt: TGTGCCAGCAGCACCTACAGGGCCCTCGGAGCCCAGCATTTT
d_call: -; v_call: TRBV10-3; j_call: TRBJ2-3; cdr3_length: 16; clone_size: many; cdr3_aa: CAISESADSNGDTQYF; cdr3_nt: TGTGCCATCAGTGAGTCTGCGGACTCAAACGGGGATACGCAGTATTTT
d_call: -; v_call: TRBV27; j_call: TRBJ2-2; cdr3_length: 13; clone_size: -; cdr3_aa: CASSLSWTGELFF; cdr3_nt: TGTGCCAGCAGTCTCTCTTGGACCGGGGAGCTGTTTTTT
d_call: TRBD1; v_call: TRBV28; j_call: TRBJ2-7; cdr3_length: 14; clone_size: -; cdr3_aa: CASTSRTGSYEQYF; cdr3_nt: TGTGCCAGCACCTCGAGGACAGGGTCCTACGAGCAGTACTTC
d_call: -; v_call: TRBV14; j_call: TRBJ2-3; cdr3_length: 16; clone_size: few; cdr3_aa: CASSQTQAWYQDTQYF; cdr3_nt: TGTGCCAGCAGCCAAACCCAGGCATGGTATCAGGATACGCAGTATTTT
d_call: -; v_call: TRBV20-1; j_call: TRBJ1-2; cdr3_length: 12; clone_size: few; cdr3_aa: CSASGPFYGYTF; cdr3_nt: TGCAGTGCCTCGGGACCGTTCTATGGCTACACCTTC
d_call: TRBD2; v_call: TRBV28; j_call: TRBJ2-5; cdr3_length: 16; clone_size: few; cdr3_aa: CASSLLSTSGTGAQYF; cdr3_nt: TGTGCCAGCAGTTTGCTCTCGACTAGCGGGACGGGGGCCCAGTACTTC
d_call: TRBD2; v_call: TRBV4-1; j_call: TRBJ2-2; cdr3_length: 17; clone_size: -; cdr3_aa: CASSQGSLAANTGELFF; cdr3_nt: TGCGCCAGCAGCCAAGGCAGCCTAGCGGCGAACACCGGGGAGCTGTTTTTT
d_call: -; v_call: TRBV20-1; j_call: TRBJ2-3; cdr3_length: 13; clone_size: -; cdr3_aa: CSASGVVTDTQYF; cdr3_nt: TGCAGTGCTAGCGGGGTGGTCACAGATACGCAGTATTTT
d_call: -; v_call: TRBV3-1; j_call: TRBJ2-1; cdr3_length: 11; clone_size: many; cdr3_aa: CASSQVDEQFF; cdr3_nt: TGTGCCAGCAGCCAAGTGGATGAGCAGTTCTTC
d_call: -; v_call: TRBV24-1; j_call: TRBJ2-7; cdr3_length: 10; clone_size: -; cdr3_aa: CATSGDEQYF; cdr3_nt: TGTGCCACCAGTGGCGACGAGCAGTACTTC
d_call: -; v_call: TRBV29-1; j_call: TRBJ2-7; cdr3_length: 12; clone_size: -; cdr3_aa: CSVAGHPYEQYF; cdr3_nt: TGCAGCGTTGCGGGACACCCCTACGAGCAGTACTTC
d_call: -; v_call: TRBV12-5; j_call: TRBJ2-1; cdr3_length: 14; clone_size: -; cdr3_aa: CASGDGGPNNEQFF; cdr3_nt: TGTGCTAGTGGAGACGGGGGGCCAAACAATGAGCAGTTCTTC